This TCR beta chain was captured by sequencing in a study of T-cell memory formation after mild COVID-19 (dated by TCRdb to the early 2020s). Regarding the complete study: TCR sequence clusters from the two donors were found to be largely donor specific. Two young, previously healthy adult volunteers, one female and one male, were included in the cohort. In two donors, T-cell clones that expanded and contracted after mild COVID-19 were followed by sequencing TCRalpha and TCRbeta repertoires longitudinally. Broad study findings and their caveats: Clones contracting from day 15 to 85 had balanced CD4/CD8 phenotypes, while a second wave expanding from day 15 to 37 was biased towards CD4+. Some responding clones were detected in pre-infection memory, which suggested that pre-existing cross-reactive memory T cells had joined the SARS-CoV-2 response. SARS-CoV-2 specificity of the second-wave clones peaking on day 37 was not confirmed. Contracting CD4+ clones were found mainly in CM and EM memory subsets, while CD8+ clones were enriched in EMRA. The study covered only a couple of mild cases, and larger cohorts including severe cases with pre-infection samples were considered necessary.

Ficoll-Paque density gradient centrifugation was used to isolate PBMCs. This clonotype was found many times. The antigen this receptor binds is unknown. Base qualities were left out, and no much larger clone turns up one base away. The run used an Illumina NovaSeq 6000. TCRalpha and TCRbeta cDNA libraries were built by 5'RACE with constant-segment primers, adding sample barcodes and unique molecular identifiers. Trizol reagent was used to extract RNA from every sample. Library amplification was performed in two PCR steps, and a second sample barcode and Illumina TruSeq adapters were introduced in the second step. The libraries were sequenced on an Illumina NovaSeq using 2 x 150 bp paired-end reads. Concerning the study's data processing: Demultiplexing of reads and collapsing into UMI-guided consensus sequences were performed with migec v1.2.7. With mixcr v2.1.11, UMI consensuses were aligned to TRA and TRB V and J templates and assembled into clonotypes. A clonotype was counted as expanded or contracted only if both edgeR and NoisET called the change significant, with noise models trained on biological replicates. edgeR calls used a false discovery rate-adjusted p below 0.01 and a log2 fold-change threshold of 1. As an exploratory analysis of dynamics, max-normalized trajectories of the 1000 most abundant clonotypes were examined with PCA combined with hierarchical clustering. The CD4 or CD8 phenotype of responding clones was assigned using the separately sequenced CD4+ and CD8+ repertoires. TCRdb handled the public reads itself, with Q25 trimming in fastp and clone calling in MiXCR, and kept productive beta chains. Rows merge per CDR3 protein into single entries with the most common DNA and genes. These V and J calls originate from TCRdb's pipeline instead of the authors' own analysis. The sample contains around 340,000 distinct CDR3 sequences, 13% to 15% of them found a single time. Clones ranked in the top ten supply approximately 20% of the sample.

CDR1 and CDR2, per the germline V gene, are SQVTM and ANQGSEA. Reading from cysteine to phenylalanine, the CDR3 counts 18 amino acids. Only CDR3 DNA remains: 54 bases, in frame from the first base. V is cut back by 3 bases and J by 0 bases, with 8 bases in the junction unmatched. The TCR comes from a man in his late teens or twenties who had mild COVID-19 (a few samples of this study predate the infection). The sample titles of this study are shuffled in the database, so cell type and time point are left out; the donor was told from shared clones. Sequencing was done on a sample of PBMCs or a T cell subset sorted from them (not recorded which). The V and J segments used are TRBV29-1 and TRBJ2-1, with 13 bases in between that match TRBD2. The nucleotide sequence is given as TGCAGCGTTGAGGGTGGACTAGCGGGGGCAAACTCCTACAATGAGCAGTTCTTC. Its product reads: CSVEGGLAGANSYNEQFF.